This T cell receptor (beta chain) emerged from a study of technical replicates of blood from several donors. Deletions cut 1 base from V and 3 bases from J, with 6 bases between. Per the germline V gene, CDR1 is PRHDT and CDR2 is FYEKMQ (reference sequence). This CDR3 is 14 amino acids long. The assay was immunoSEQ multiplex PCR, and TCRdb's table has in-frame clones only and misses some. The table records about 98,000 clones, about 94% of them present only once. The rearrangement links TRBV13 to TRBJ2-2; D gene ambiguous. Input material: T cells isolated from PBMCs. This clonotype originated in a human donor in good health. The CDR3 nucleotides are TGTGCCAGCAGCTTAGTAGTGGACACCGGGGAGCTGTTTTTT. It is translated as CASSLVVDTGELFF.